This T cell receptor beta chain was identified during a study of control samples from healthy donors and cancer patients. The CDR3 runs to 11 residues. Germline CDR1 SNHLY, CDR2 FYNNEI. Deletions cut 6 bases from V and 8 bases from J, with 5 bases between. Using immunoSEQ multiplex PCR, the repertoire was profiled, and TCRdb retains in-frame clones only, with some absent. This table has about 79,000 clones, approximately 94% appearing once. The receptor was derived from a woman between 40 and 55 years old with lung cancer. The sequenced sample was PBMCs. The V gene is TRBV2, the J gene TRBJ1-6; D is undetermined. In nucleotides, the CDR3 is TGTGCCAGCAGCACAGATTCACCCCTCCACTTT. It specifies CASSTDSPLHF.